The 4 T cell receptor beta chains in this list originate from one sample, sequenced in a study of CD8+ T cells in alopecia areata. Stated treatment: oral pan-JAK inhibitor, 5-10 mg twice daily. Reverse transcribed after extraction, RNA yielded cDNA as the sequencing template. The repertoire was sequenced with immunoSEQ multiplex PCR; TCRdb's copy has only in-frame clones and lacks some. The data contain about 140,000 clones, approximately 90% of them singletons. The sequencing used CD8+ T cells sorted from blood, collected at week 4, from a patient treated with tofacitinib. The receptors come from a human donor with alopecia areata.

The rearrangement links TRBV13 to TRBJ2-7; no firm D call. CDR3 length: 14 amino acids. The germline CDR1 and CDR2 sequences are PRHDT and FYEKMQ (reference sequence). The V end lost 3 bases, the J end lost 3 bases, and 12 bases lay between the germline ends. CDR3 bases: TGTGCCAGCAGCTTTTCCCAAGAATACTACGAGCAGTACTTC. Protein sequence: CASSFSQEYYEQYF. The full variable domain, completed using reference TRBV13 and TRBJ2-7, is AAGVIQSPRHLIKEKRETATLKCYPIPRHDTVYWYQQGPGQDPQFLISFYEKMQSDKGSIPDRFSAQQFSDYHSELNMSSLELGDSALYFCASSFSQEYYEQYFGPGTRLTVT.

The J gene is TRBJ2-1, the V gene TRBV14; 9 bases line up with TRBD2. The germline gives CDR1 SGHDN, CDR2 FVKESK. V lost 1 base, J lost 0 bases, and 7 bases stayed unmatched. This CDR3 has 18 amino acids. CDR3 sequence (DNA): TGTGCCAGCAGCCAAGGGCTAGCGGGAAGTACCTCCTACAATGAGCAGTTCTTC. Translating it yields CASSQGLAGSTSYNEQFF.

V usage is TRBV2 and J usage is TRBJ2-5, with 8 bases aligning to TRBD1. This CDR3 is 14 amino acids long. CDR1 is SNHLY, CDR2 FYNNEI, per germline. Trimming took 5 bases from V and 5 from J; bases not matched to a gene: 7. The CDR3 coding sequence is TGTGCCAGCAGTTCACCAGGGGGCCTTGAGACCCAGTACTTC. Residues: CASSSPGGLETQYF. Full variable domain (missing parts from reference TRBV2 and TRBJ2-5): EPEVTQTPSHQVTQMGQEVILRCVPISNHLYFYWYRQILGQKVEFLVSFYNNEISEKSEIFDDQFSVERPDGSNFTLKIRSTKLEDSAMYFCASSSPGGLETQYFGPGTRLLVL.

The gene calls are TRBV5-6 and TRBJ1-1, with 11 bases fitting TRBD1. The CDR3 is 16 amino acids. Trimming at V came to 0 bases and at J to 4 bases, leaving 5 bases not matched to a gene. The germline V gene has CDR1 SGHDT and CDR2 YYEEEE. DNA of the CDR3: TGTGCCAGCAGCTTGGTTGCGGGACAGGGGGGCACTGAAGCTTTCTTT. This encodes CASSLVAGQGGTEAFF.